These T cell receptor beta chains were read from a single sample in a study of T-cell memory formation after mild COVID-19. TCRdb analysed the 5' RACE reads with MiXCR anew, one entry per CDR3 protein. The sample has some 57,000 distinct CDR3 sequences; more than 10% are singletons. The sequenced material came from PBMCs or a T cell subset sorted from them (not recorded which). These receptors were obtained from a man younger than 35 who had mild COVID-19 (a few samples of this study predate the infection). Cell type and time point are not known. The CDR3 runs from the conserved cysteine through the conserved F or W. The D gene is left open where the match is weak. Rows give clone size only sometimes, using once, few, many, or a class for an expanded clone.

TRBV6-2/TRBV6-3	-	TRBD1	TRBJ2-3	TGTGCCAGCAGTTATGCGGGGACAGGAGATACGCAGTATTTT	CASSYAGTGDTQYF
TRBV6-5	few	-	TRBJ2-7	TGTGCCAGCAGTTACTACACCCCGGCCGCAGAAATCTCCTACGAGCAGTACTTC	CASSYYTPAAEISYEQYF
TRBV6-1	few	-	TRBJ2-7	TGTGCCAGCAGTGCGTTAGGGGGTAACGAGCAGTACTTC	CASSALGGNEQYF
TRBV20-1	few	-	TRBJ2-5	TGCAGTGCTACCCCAGGTCAAGAGACCCAGTACTTC	CSATPGQETQYF
TRBV4-1	-	-	TRBJ1-5	TGCGCCAGCAGCCAGGGGGGGATACATCAGCCCCAGCATTTT	CASSQGGIHQPQHF
TRBV4-3	few	-	TRBJ2-1	TGCGCCAGCAGCCAAGGGTCGGGGGCACGATTCTTC	CASSQGSGARFF
TRBV4-1	few	-	TRBJ1-2	TGCGCCAGCAGCCTCCCAGGGGCGGGGTATGGCTACACCTTC	CASSLPGAGYGYTF
TRBV20-1	few	-	TRBJ2-5	TGCAGTGTAGTCCCCCAGGGACTGACGTGGGAGACCCAGTACTTC	CSVVPQGLTWETQYF
TRBV6-6	many	-	TRBJ1-2	TGTGCCAGCAGTTCGCCGGACCGACCTCTCTATGGCTACACCTTC	CASSSPDRPLYGYTF
TRBV6-5	few	-	TRBJ2-1	TGTGCCAGCAGTGGAGGGAGAATATCTTACAATGAGCAGTTCTTC	CASSGGRISYNEQFF
TRBV10-3	-	TRBD1	TRBJ2-1	TGTGCCATCGCTGCGGGAAGCGGGACAGGGGGCCGCAATGAGCAGTTCTTC	CAIAAGSGTGGRNEQFF
TRBV29-1	many	-	TRBJ2-7	TGCAGCGTTGTAGGTTCGGGCGTCGAGCAGTACTTC	CSVVGSGVEQYF
TRBV7-8	-	-	TRBJ1-5	TGTGCCAGCAGCTCGCGAACTTATAGCAATCAGCCCCAGCATTTT	CASSSRTYSNQPQHF
TRBV6-2/TRBV6-3	-	-	TRBJ1-5	TGTGCCAGCAGTAAACGGAATGGGGAGCCCCAGCATTTT	CASSKRNGEPQHF
TRBV7-2	many	TRBD2	TRBJ2-1	TGTGCCAGCAGCTGGACTAGCGGGGTGTCCAATGAGCAGTTCTTC	CASSWTSGVSNEQFF
TRBV12-3/TRBV12-4	few	-	TRBJ1-6	TGTGCCAGCAGCCCAGTAAGCTCCTATAATTCACCCCTCCACTTT	CASSPVSSYNSPLHF
TRBV20-1	-	-	TRBJ2-3	TGCAGTGCTCCTCAAAGACAGGGAGGCGCAGATACGCAGTATTTT	CSAPQRQGGADTQYF
TRBV7-3	many	-	TRBJ2-5	TGTGCCAGCAGCTTATTACAGTCAGAGACCCAGTACTTC	CASSLLQSETQYF
TRBV20-1	few	-	TRBJ1-2	TGCAGTGCTGGCGACAAATTCTATGGCTACACCTTC	CSAGDKFYGYTF
TRBV18	-	TRBD1	TRBJ1-2	TGTGCCAGCTCACCCCAAGGACAGGGCTTGGGCTACACCTTC	CASSPQGQGLGYTF
TRBV6-5	-	-	TRBJ2-2	TGTGCCAGCAGTTACTCGATGGTCCTGTACAGGGTTACGAACACCGGGGAGCTGTTTTTT	CASSYSMVLYRVTNTGELFF
TRBV5-4	-	-	TRBJ1-1	TGTGCCAGCACCCTGACCGGACAGTTTGAAGCTTTCTTT	CASTLTGQFEAFF
TRBV12-3/TRBV12-4	many	-	TRBJ2-3	TGTGCCAGCAGTTATACCGGGACACTCACTCCTTCAGATACGCAGTATTTT	CASSYTGTLTPSDTQYF
TRBV20-1	-	-	TRBJ1-3	TGCAGTGCTAGACAGGGTATCAGTCCTGGAAACACCATATATTTT	CSARQGISPGNTIYF
TRBV19	few	-	TRBJ1-5	TGTGCCAGTAGTATAGGGTGGGGCGCAACTCAGCCCCAGCATTTT	CASSIGWGATQPQHF
TRBV7-3	-	-	TRBJ1-1	TGTGCCAGCAGCTACACAAGGGACACTGAAGCTTTCTTT	CASSYTRDTEAFF
TRBV29-1	few	-	TRBJ2-6	TGCAGCGGAAGCTCTGGGGCCAACGTCCTGACTTTC	CSGSSGANVLTF
TRBV18	few	-	TRBJ1-1	TGTGCCAGCTCACCCAACACAGGGTTGAACACTGAAGCTTTCTTT	CASSPNTGLNTEAFF
TRBV24-1	many	-	TRBJ2-5	TGTGCCAAGCAGGGTAGGCGTGAGACCCAGTACTTC	CAKQGRRETQYF
TRBV10-3	many	-	TRBJ2-5	TGTGCCATCAGTGAGCAACAAGAGACCCAGTACTTC	CAISEQQETQYF
TRBV7-6	-	TRBD1	TRBJ2-5	TGTGCCAGCAGCTTACGACCAGGGGGCGCGGGGGAGACCCAGTACTTC	CASSLRPGGAGETQYF
TRBV3-1	few	TRBD2	TRBJ2-3	TGTGCCAGCAGCCTCCTGAGCGGGGGGAGCACAGATACGCAGTATTTT	CASSLLSGGSTDTQYF